The rows below give T cell receptor beta chains drawn from one sample of a study of cytomegalovirus exposure and HLA in healthy donors. Sequencing used immunoSEQ multiplex PCR; TCRdb keeps in-frame clones, though not all of them. The repertoire holds over 120,000 clones, 65% to 85% seen once, with approximately 6.8% in the top ten. Sequencing input: PBMCs. The source of these receptors is a man younger than 45 in good health and CMV-seronegative. Each CDR3 is given with its conserved first and last residue. D genes are given only for firm matches. Clone size is stated in some rows and not others, as once, few, many or a class when expanded.

V	D	size	J	DNA	CDR3
TRBV18	TRBD1	.	TRBJ1-5	TGTGCCAGCTCACCCGTTGGGACAGGGCTCGGGCAGCCCCAGCATTTT	CASSPVGTGLGQPQHF
TRBV29-1	TRBD1	once	TRBJ2-4	TGCAGCGTTGAAGAGACAGGGTTGGACAGTCAGTACTTC	CSVEETGLDSQYF
TRBV27	TRBD1	.	TRBJ1-6	TGTGCCAGCAGTTTATTCCAGACAGGGCGAGGTTCACCCCTCCACTTT	CASSLFQTGRGSPLHF
TRBV7-8	TRBD1	.	TRBJ2-5	TGTGCCAGCAGCCCGCGGACAGGGCAAGAGACCCAGTACTTC	CASSPRTGQETQYF
TRBV6-6	TRBD2	.	TRBJ2-3	TGTGCCAGCAGTAGGGGGACTAGCGGGGGAACGCAGTATTTT	CASSRGTSGGTQYF
TRBV6-5	TRBD1	.	TRBJ1-6	TGTGCCAGCAGTTATGGCAGGGCAGGGGGCCTTGGACCCCTCCACTTT	CASSYGRAGGLGPLHF
TRBV4-1	TRBD1	.	TRBJ1-6	TGCGCCAGCAGCCCACAGGGGAATTCACCCCTCCACTTT	CASSPQGNSPLHF
TRBV6-5	TRBD2	few	TRBJ2-3	TGTGCCAGCAGACTTAGCGGGGCGGGCACAGATACGCAGTATTTT	CASRLSGAGTDTQYF
TRBV28	.	.	TRBJ2-3	TGTGCCAGCAGTTTAACCGACAGGTTGACGCAGTATTTT	CASSLTDRLTQYF
TRBV2	.	.	TRBJ2-1	TGTGCCAGCGGCGAGGGAGGGACAAATACCTACAATGAGCAGTTCTTC	CASGEGGTNTYNEQFF
TRBV5-6	.	.	TRBJ1-2	TGTGCCAGCAGCTCCACGGGCGGGGGGAACTATGGCTACACCTTC	CASSSTGGGNYGYTF
TRBV11-2	TRBD1	.	TRBJ2-6	TGTGCCAGCAGCTCTTACCTCAACATAAGACAGGGATGGGCCAACGGCCTGACTTTC	CASSSYLNIRQGWANGLTF
TRBV4-1	.	.	TRBJ1-1	TGCGCCAGCAGCCAAGGCCGGGGGTGGACTGAAGCTTTCTTT	CASSQGRGWTEAFF
TRBV5-1	.	.	TRBJ1-3	TGCGCCAGCAGCCGTGACACCTCTGGGGGAAACACCATATATTTT	CASSRDTSGGNTIYF
TRBV30	.	.	TRBJ2-1	TGTGCCTGGTCCTGGGGTGGAAGGGGATATGAGCAGTTCTTC	CAWSWGGRGYEQFF
TRBV5-5	.	once	TRBJ2-7	TGTGCCAGCAGCGCACAGGAGCTAAACTACGAGCAGTACTTC	CASSAQELNYEQYF
TRBV28	TRBD1	.	TRBJ2-7	TGTGCCAGCAGTTCATCCGGGACAGGGGGCCGCTACGAGCAGTACTTC	CASSSSGTGGRYEQYF
TRBV20-1	.	.	TRBJ2-1	TGCAGTGCTAGATCGGGGGATGAGCAGTTCTTC	CSARSGDEQFF
TRBV25-1	.	once	TRBJ2-3	TGTGCCAGCAGTGAAGGACTGCCAGATACGCAGTATTTT	CASSEGLPDTQYF
TRBV4-2	.	.	TRBJ1-3	TGTGCCAGCAGCCTTAATGGCGGAAACACCATATATTTT	CASSLNGGNTIYF
TRBV27	.	.	TRBJ2-7	TGTGCCAGCAGTCCACCGCCCTTAACAGGGACCGAGCAGTACTTC	CASSPPPLTGTEQYF
TRBV11-2	.	few	TRBJ2-3	TGTGCCAGCAGCCCCCGTGCGGGAGATACGCAGTATTTT	CASSPRAGDTQYF
TRBV4-1	TRBD2	.	TRBJ2-1	TGCGCCAGCAGCCAAGATGGTGGGGGGGGACTCCTAGGCGAGCAGTTCTTC	CASSQDGGGGLLGEQFF
TRBV2	TRBD1	once	TRBJ2-7	TGTGCCAGCAGTCCCCAGGGGACAGGGATCTACGAGCAGTACTTC	CASSPQGTGIYEQYF
TRBV19	.	once	TRBJ1-4	TGTGCCACCAAAAGGGCGGGGGGCGATGAAAAACTGTTTTTT	CATKRAGGDEKLFF
TRBV6-6	.	.	TRBJ1-2	TGTGCCAGCAAGCAGGGTAACTATGGCTACACCTTC	CASKQGNYGYTF
TRBV5-4	TRBD2	few	TRBJ2-3	TGTGCCAGCAGCGGATGGGTAGCGGGAGGGGAAGATACGCAGTATTTT	CASSGWVAGGEDTQYF
TRBV7-2	TRBD2	.	TRBJ2-1	TGTGCCAGCAGCTTAATGACCCTAGCGGGGGGCACCAATGAGCAGTTCTTC	CASSLMTLAGGTNEQFF
TRBV5-4	TRBD1	.	TRBJ1-2	TGTGCCAGCAGCCTACCTCACAGGGGGCCCAACTATGGCTACACCTTC	CASSLPHRGPNYGYTF
TRBV5-4	TRBD2	.	TRBJ2-1	TGTGCCAGCACCCTGGGACTAGCGGGAGGTACCGATGAGCAGTTCTTC	CASTLGLAGGTDEQFF
TRBV19	TRBD1	.	TRBJ1-5	TGTGCCAGTAGTATCCGGGGACAGCAGCCCCAGCATTTT	CASSIRGQQPQHF
TRBV11-2	.	.	TRBJ2-7	TGTGCCAGCAGCTTAGATCAGGGCTCCGAGCAGTACTTC	CASSLDQGSEQYF
TRBV6-5	.	few	TRBJ2-6	TGTGCCAGCAGGTCCTCGGGCTCTGGGGCCAACGTCCTGACTTTC	CASRSSGSGANVLTF
TRBV6-4	.	few	TRBJ2-2	TGTGCCAGCACCGGGGACACCAACACCGGGGAGCTGTTTTTT	CASTGDTNTGELFF
TRBV15	TRBD1	.	TRBJ1-6	TGTGCCACCAGCAGGACAGGGAAGAATTCACCCCTCCACTTT	CATSRTGKNSPLHF
TRBV5-1	.	.	TRBJ2-1	TGCGCCAGCAGCCCAACGTCGACTACAAATGAGCAGTTCTTC	CASSPTSTTNEQFF
TRBV28	.	.	TRBJ1-5	TGTGCCAGCACTAACAGGGTTCAGCCCCAGCATTTT	CASTNRVQPQHF
TRBV10-3	TRBD2	.	TRBJ2-5	TGTGCCATCAGGGAGGCTCTGGGACTAGCGGGAGAGACCCAGTACTTC	CAIREALGLAGETQYF
TRBV27	TRBD1	.	TRBJ1-4	TGTGCCAGCAGCTTCTCCCTTGGACAGGCTACAGAAAAACTGTTTTTT	CASSFSLGQATEKLFF
TRBV7-2	TRBD1	few	TRBJ2-7	TGTGCCAGCACCCAGGATCGGGACAGCCCCTACGAGCAGTACTTC	CASTQDRDSPYEQYF
TRBV25-1	.	.	TRBJ2-7	TGTGCCAGCAGTGACTGGGCGAGCTCCTACGAGCAGTACTTC	CASSDWASSYEQYF